Listed below are T cell receptor beta chains from one sample, sequenced in a study of identical twins. MiXCR, applied by TCRdb to the 5' RACE reads, yields one record per CDR3 protein. The table lists 210,000 or so distinct CDR3 sequences, roughly 7.5% of them singletons. These data were likewise used in another study, on yellow fever vaccine responses in identical twins.

Sequenced sample: memory (CD45RO+) T cells sorted from blood. The receptor set was obtained from a woman between 18 and 29 years old in good health. CDR3s include the opening cysteine and the closing phenylalanine or tryptophan. The order of the fields is V gene, D gene, clone size, J gene, CDR3 DNA, CDR3 protein. The D gene is left open where the match is weak. The size of a clone is reported for some rows only, either as once, few or many, or as a class for expanded clones.

TRBV5-1,.,many,TRBJ2-6,TGCGCCAGCAGCTCTTACCGGGACACCAAAAGCTCTGGGGCCAACGTCCTGACTTTC,CASSSYRDTKSSGANVLTF
TRBV11-2,.,.,TRBJ2-3,TGTGCCAGCAGCTTACTCCGGATGCCCACAGATACGCAGTATTTT,CASSLLRMPTDTQYF
TRBV2,.,few,TRBJ2-1,TGTGCCAGCAGTGAGGTGACAGGCCGCAATGAGCAGTTCTTC,CASSEVTGRNEQFF
TRBV6-1,.,.,TRBJ1-6,TGTGCCAGCAGCCGGACAGAGAATTCACCCCTCCACTTT,CASSRTENSPLHF
TRBV15,TRBD2,.,TRBJ2-5,TGTGCCACCAGCACCCCGACTAGCGGGAGGGTTAGACAAGAGACCCAGTACTTC,CATSTPTSGRVRQETQYF
TRBV10-3,.,.,TRBJ2-1,TGTGCCATCAGTGATCGGGGAGCGCCCCAAAATAGTGAGCAGTTCTTC,CAISDRGAPQNSEQFF
TRBV4-3,.,many,TRBJ1-1,TGCGCCAGCAGCCAAGATCTAAGAGGGACTGAAGCTTTCTTT,CASSQDLRGTEAFF
TRBV4-3,.,many,TRBJ2-7,TGCGCCAGCAGCCAAGATCTTCACGGGGGCTCCTACGAGCAGTACTTC,CASSQDLHGGSYEQYF
TRBV20-1,.,many,TRBJ1-1,TGCAGTGCTAGAGAAACAGGGTGGAACACTGAAGCTTTCTTT,CSARETGWNTEAFF
TRBV4-2,TRBD2,.,TRBJ2-5,TGTGCCAGCAGCCGCGCGGGGACTAGCGGGAGAGGGGGTCAAGAGACCCAGTACTTC,CASSRAGTSGRGGQETQYF
TRBV5-1,.,.,TRBJ2-1,TGCGCCAGCAGCTTATCCGATGGTATTACGGGAGTATCATCGAATGAGCAGTTCTTC,CASSLSDGITGVSSNEQFF
TRBV6-1,.,.,TRBJ1-1,TGTGCCAGCAGTGTTCCCACGAGGGCCACTGAAGCTTTCTTT,CASSVPTRATEAFF
TRBV6-2/TRBV6-3,.,few,TRBJ2-4,TGTGCCAGCAGCCAGCAGGGAACTCTAGCCAAAAACATTCAGTACTTC,CASSQQGTLAKNIQYF
TRBV20-1,TRBD1,few,TRBJ2-7,TGCAGTGCAGCTGGGGACAGGCTCCTCGGGGAGCAGTACTTC,CSAAGDRLLGEQYF
TRBV7-8,.,few,TRBJ2-1,TGTGCCAGCAGCTTAGGGTACTACAATGAGCAGTTCTTC,CASSLGYYNEQFF
TRBV20-1,.,.,TRBJ2-3,TGCAGTGCTCTGGGCACCCCTACGCAGTATTTT,CSALGTPTQYF
TRBV9,TRBD1,few,TRBJ1-3,TGTGCCAGCAGCGACAGGGGAGGCTCTGGAAACACCATATATTTT,CASSDRGGSGNTIYF
TRBV2,.,few,TRBJ1-2,TGTGCCAGCAGTGAATTGCAGGGATTTGGCTACACCTTC,CASSELQGFGYTF
TRBV7-2,.,.,TRBJ2-3,TGTGCCAGCAGCTTAAATGTGGCTATTCGCACAGATACGCAGTATTTT,CASSLNVAIRTDTQYF
TRBV5-1,.,many,TRBJ1-2,TGCGCCAGCAGCTTAGGCGGGGATGGCTACACCTTC,CASSLGGDGYTF
TRBV9,.,many,TRBJ1-1,TGTGCCAGCAGCGTAGACCCCCAGGGTCTGAGCACTGAAGCTTTCTTT,CASSVDPQGLSTEAFF
TRBV6-1,.,many,TRBJ2-7,TGTGCCAGCAGTGAATCGGCAGGAGGGGCCGGAGAGCAGTACTTC,CASSESAGGAGEQYF
TRBV12-3/TRBV12-4,.,few,TRBJ1-4,TGTGCCAGCAGTTTTGTCCCCAGGGCAACTAATGAAAAACTGTTTTTT,CASSFVPRATNEKLFF
TRBV5-1,TRBD2,.,TRBJ2-5,TGCGCCAGCAGCTTGGGACTAGCGGGGGCCCACCAAGAGACCCAGTACTTC,CASSLGLAGAHQETQYF
TRBV4-3,.,few,TRBJ1-5,TGCGCCAGCAGCCAAGGGAGAGGACAGCCCCAGCATTTT,CASSQGRGQPQHF
TRBV20-1,.,.,TRBJ1-6,TGCAGTGCTAGAGATCTTAGGGCCGGGGAGCTACGAAATTCACCCCTCCACTTT,CSARDLRAGELRNSPLHF
TRBV7-9,.,.,TRBJ1-4,TGTCCCAGCAGCTTAAAGGAAAAACTGTTTTTT,CPSSLKEKLFF
TRBV7-9,TRBD2,many,TRBJ2-5,TGTGCCAGCAGCTTGGGAGGTGGACTAGCGGTCCAAGAGACCCAGTACTTC,CASSLGGGLAVQETQYF
TRBV7-6,.,.,TRBJ2-7,TGTGCCAGCAGCGCAACGTCGGGAGCCGACTCCTACGAGCAGTACTTC,CASSATSGADSYEQYF
TRBV5-4,.,.,TRBJ1-1,TGTGCCAGCAGTACCCTTATAGTAATGAACACTGAAGCTTTCTTT,CASSTLIVMNTEAFF